The present T cell receptor (beta chain) was sequenced within a study of T-cell reconstitution after alpha-beta-depleted transplantation in children. Unique molecular identifiers were built into the TCRbeta library. TCRdb redid the calling of the PCR reads with MiXCR, one entry per CDR3 protein. The data hold hundreds of thousands of distinct CDR3 sequences, with about a tenth observed a single time. This clonotype was detected many times. The clonotype originates from a human donor who donated a stem cell graft to a child with SCID. The sample here was PBMCs from the stem cell graft donor, taken from the stem cell graft.

CDR3 nucleotides: TGCAGTGCTATGGGCCCACGCCCCACAGATACGCAGTATTTT. This sequence encodes CSAMGPRPTDTQYF. V usage is TRBV20-1 and J usage is TRBJ2-3; the D is unclear. Germline lookup yields CDR1 DFQATT and CDR2 SNEGSKA (reference sequence). Trimming cost V 4 bases and J 2 bases, with 13 bases left between them. The CDR3 covers 14 residues.